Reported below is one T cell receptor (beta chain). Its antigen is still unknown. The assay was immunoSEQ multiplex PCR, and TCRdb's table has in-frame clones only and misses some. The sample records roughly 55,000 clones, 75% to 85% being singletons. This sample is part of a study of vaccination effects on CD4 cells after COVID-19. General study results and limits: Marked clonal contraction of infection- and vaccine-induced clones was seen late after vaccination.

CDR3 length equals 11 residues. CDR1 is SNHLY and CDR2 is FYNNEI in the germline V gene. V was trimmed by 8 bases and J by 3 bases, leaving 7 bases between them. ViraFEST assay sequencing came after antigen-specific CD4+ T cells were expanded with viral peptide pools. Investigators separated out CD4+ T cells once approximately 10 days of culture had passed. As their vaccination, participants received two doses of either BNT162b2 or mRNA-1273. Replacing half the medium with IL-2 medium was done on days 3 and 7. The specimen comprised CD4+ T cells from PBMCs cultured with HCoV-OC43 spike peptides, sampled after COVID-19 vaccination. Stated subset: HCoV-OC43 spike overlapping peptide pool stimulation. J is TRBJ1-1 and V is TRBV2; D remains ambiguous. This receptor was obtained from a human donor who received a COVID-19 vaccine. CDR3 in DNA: TGTGCCAGCGCTATATACACTGAAGCTTTCTTT. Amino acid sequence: CASAIYTEAFF.